This TCR beta chain was sequenced for a study of blood T cell repertoires in COVID-19. Study-level background: Acute and convalescent COVID-19 samples came from the United States, Italy and Spain.

Here immunoSEQ multiplex PCR was the method, and the copy in TCRdb shows in-frame clones only, minus some. The data contain about 230,000 clones, 70% to 90% of them seen just once; the ten biggest clones take up 9.5% to 14%. The germline V gene has CDR1 SEHNR and CDR2 FQNEAQ (reference sequence). CDR3 length equals 12 residues. After removal of 2 bases from V and 9 bases from J, the junction contained 3 bases not matched to a gene. This study enrolled people aged 18 to 89 from roughly 24 US geographic areas. This sequence joins TRBV7-9 and TRBJ2-5; 7 bases agree with TRBD2. The receptor's source is a man aged 25-40 years who had recovered from COVID-19. Source material: PBMCs or T cells enriched from blood (not recorded which). The CDR3 is CASSLLGGAQYF. In nucleotides, the CDR3 is TGTGCCAGCAGCTTACTGGGAGGGGCCCAGTACTTC.